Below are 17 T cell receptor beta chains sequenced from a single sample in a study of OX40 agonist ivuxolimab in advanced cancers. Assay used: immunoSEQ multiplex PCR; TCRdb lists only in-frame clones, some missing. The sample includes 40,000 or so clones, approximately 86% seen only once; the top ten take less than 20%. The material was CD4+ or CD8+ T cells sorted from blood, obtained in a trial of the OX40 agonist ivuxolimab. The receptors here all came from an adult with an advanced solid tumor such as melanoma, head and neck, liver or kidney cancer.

This CDR3 is CASSFGGYYGYTF. The CDR3 DNA sequence: TGTGCCAGCAGTTTCGGGGGTTACTATGGCTACACCTTC. The chain uses TRBV27 and TRBJ1-2, with a weak D call TRBD1 (5 bases). The CDR3 has 13 residues. The V gene's germline CDR1 is MNHEY and CDR2 SMNVEV (reference sequence). V was trimmed by 3 bases and J by 3 bases, leaving 8 bases between them.

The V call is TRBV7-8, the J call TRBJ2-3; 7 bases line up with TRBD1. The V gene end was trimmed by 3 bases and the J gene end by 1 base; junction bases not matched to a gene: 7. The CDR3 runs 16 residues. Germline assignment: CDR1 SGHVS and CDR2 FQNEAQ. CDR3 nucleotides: TGTGCCAGCAGCTTGACCCGGGACAGAGGCACAGATACGCAGTATTTT. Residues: CASSLTRDRGTDTQYF.

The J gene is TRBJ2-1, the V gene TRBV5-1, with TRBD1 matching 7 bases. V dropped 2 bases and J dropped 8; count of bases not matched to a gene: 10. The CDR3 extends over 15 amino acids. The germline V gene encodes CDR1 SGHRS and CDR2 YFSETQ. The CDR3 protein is CASSLEDRTLDEQFF. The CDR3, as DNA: TGCGCCAGCAGCTTAGAGGACAGGACCCTAGATGAGCAGTTCTTC.

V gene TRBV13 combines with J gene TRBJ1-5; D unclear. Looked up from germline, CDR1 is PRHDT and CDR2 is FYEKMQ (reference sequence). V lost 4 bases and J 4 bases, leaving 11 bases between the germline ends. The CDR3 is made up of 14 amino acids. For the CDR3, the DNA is TGTGCCAGCAGCTCTCGGACTGAAAATCAGCCCCAGCATTTT. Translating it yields CASSSRTENQPQHF.

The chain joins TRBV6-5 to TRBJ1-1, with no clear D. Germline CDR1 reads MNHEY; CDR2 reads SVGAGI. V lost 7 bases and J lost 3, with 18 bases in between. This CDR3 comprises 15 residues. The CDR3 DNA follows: TGTGCCAGCACCCTAGGAGAGGGAAAACACACTGAAGCTTTCTTT. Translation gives CASTLGEGKHTEAFF.

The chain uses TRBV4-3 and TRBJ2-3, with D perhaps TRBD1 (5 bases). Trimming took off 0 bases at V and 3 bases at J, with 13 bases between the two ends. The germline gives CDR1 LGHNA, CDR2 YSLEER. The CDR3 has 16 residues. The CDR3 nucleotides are TGCGCCAGCAGCCAAGATTTAAGGGGTTTGACAGATACGCAGTATTTT. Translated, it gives CASSQDLRGLTDTQYF.

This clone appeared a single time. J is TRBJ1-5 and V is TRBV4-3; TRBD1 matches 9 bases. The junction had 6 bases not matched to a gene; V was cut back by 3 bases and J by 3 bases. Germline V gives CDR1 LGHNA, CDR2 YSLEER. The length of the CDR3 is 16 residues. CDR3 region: CASSQEQGADNQPQHF. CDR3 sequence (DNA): TGCGCCAGCAGCCAGGAACAGGGGGCGGACAATCAGCCCCAGCATTTT.

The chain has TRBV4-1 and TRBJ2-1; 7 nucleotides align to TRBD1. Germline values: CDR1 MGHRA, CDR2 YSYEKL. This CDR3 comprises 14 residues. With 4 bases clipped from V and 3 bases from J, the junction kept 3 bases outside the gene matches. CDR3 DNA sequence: TGCGCCAGCAGCCCCGGGACAGACTACAATGAGCAGTTCTTC. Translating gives CASSPGTDYNEQFF.

Here the CDR3 DNA reads TGTGCCAGCAGCTCCGGGGTGAGGGATGAAAAACTGTTTTTT. Translation gives CASSSGVRDEKLFF. The rearrangement joins TRBV4-2 to TRBJ1-4; D is unclear. With 5 bases removed from V and 6 bases from J, the gap between germline ends came to 13 bases. In germline, CDR1 is LGHNA, CDR2 YNFKEQ. This CDR3 has 14 amino acids.

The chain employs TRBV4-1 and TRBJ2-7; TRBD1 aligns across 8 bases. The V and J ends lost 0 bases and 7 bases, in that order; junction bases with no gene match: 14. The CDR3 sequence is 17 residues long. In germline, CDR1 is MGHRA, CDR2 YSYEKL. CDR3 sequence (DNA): TGCGCCAGCAGCCAAGATTTCGCCCGGCAGGGGGCTGGGGAGCAGTACTTC. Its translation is CASSQDFARQGAGEQYF.

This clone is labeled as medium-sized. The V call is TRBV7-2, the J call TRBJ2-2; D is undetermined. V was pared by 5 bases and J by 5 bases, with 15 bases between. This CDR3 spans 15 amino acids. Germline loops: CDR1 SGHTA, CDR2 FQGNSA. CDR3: CASSLYTYQTGELFF. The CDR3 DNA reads TGTGCCAGCAGCCTATACACCTATCAGACCGGGGAGCTGTTTTTT. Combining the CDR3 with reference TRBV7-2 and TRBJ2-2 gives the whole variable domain GAGVSQSPSNKVTEKGKDVELRCDPISGHTALYWYRQSLGQGLEFLIYFQGNSAPDKSGLPSDRFSAERTGGSVSTLTIQRTQQEDSAVYLCASSLYTYQTGELFFGEGSRLTVL.

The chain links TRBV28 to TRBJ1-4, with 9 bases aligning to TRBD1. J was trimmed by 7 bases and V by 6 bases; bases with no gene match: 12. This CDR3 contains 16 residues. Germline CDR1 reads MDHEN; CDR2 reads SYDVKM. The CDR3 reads CASRTLQGQGFEKLFF. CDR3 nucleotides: TGTGCCAGCAGGACCCTCCAGGGACAGGGATTTGAAAAACTGTTTTTT.

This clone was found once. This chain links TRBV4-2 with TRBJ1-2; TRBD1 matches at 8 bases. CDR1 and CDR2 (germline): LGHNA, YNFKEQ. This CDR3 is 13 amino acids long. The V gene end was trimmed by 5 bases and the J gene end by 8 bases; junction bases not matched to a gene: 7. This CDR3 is CASSSDRAGGYTF. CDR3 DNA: TGTGCCAGCAGCTCGGACAGGGCGGGGGGCTACACCTTC.

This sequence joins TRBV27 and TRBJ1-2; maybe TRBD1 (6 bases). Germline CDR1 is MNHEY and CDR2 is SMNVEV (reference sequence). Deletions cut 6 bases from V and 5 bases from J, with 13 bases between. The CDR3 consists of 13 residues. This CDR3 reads CASSSGVTYGYTF. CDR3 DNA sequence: TGTGCCAGCAGCTCAGGGGTTACGTATGGCTACACCTTC.

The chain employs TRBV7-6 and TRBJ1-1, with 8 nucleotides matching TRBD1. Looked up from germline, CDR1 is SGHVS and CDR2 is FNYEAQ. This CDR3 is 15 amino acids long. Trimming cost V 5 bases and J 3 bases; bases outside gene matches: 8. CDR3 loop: CASSPRTGLYTEAFF. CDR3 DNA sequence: TGTGCCAGCAGCCCTAGGACAGGGCTTTACACTGAAGCTTTCTTT.

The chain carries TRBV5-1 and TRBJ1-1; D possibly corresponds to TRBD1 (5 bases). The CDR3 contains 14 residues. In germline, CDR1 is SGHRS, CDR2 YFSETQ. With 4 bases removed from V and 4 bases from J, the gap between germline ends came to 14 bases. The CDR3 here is CASSRGLGPTEAFF. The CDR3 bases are TGCGCCAGCAGCCGGGGGTTGGGCCCCACTGAAGCTTTCTTT.

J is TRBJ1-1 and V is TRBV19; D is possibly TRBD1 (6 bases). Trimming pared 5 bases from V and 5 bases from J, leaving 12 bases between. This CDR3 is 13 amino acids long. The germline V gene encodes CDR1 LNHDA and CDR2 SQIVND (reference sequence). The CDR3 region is CASSYGGQTEAFF. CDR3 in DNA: TGTGCCAGTAGTTACGGGGGGCAGACTGAAGCTTTCTTT.